This T cell receptor (beta chain) comes out of a study of cytomegalovirus exposure and HLA in healthy donors. The germline CDR1 and CDR2 sequences are SGHVS and FQNEAQ. The CDR3 is 13 amino acids. V was cut by 8 bases and J by 4 bases, with 15 bases left in between. Amplification used 60 Vbeta primers and 13 Jbeta primers. Produced via immunoSEQ multiplex PCR; TCRdb's table is partial and in-frame only. The sample has some 150,000 clones, roughly 64% seen once. The specimen sequenced was PBMCs. The J gene is TRBJ2-7, the V gene TRBV7-8; D may be TRBD2 (5 bases). The receptor comes from a woman in her thirties in good health and CMV-seropositive. The CDR3 spells CASQLAVGYEQYF. DNA for the CDR3: TGTGCCAGCCAGCTAGCAGTTGGGTACGAGCAGTACTTC. The entire variable domain, with the rest obtained from reference TRBV7-8 and TRBJ2-7, is as follows: GAGVSQSPRYKVAKRGQDVALRCDPISGHVSLFWYQQALGQGPEFLTYFQNEAQLDKSGLPSDRFFAERPEGSVSTLKIQRTQQEDSAVYLCASQLAVGYEQYFGPGTRLTVT.